These T cell receptor beta chains were read from a single sample in a study of T cell changes during pregnancy in multiple sclerosis. Produced via immunoSEQ multiplex PCR; TCRdb's table is partial and in-frame only. This table holds 50,000 to 60,000 clones, about 93% found once. The material was CD4+ T cells from peripheral blood mononuclear cells, obtained in the second trimester of pregnancy. The source of these receptors is a female donor with multiple sclerosis, enrolled in a pregnancy study. Both conserved end residues are part of each CDR3. A D gene is named only where the DNA matches it firmly. The size entry is marked missing in some rows and otherwise reads once, few, many or a size class.

V: TRBV19; size: NA; J: TRBJ2-2; D: TRBD2; DNA: TGTGCCAGTAGTTCGCTACTAGCGGGAGGGCCGGGCAGCACCGGGGAGCTGTTTTTT; CDR3: CASSSLLAGGPGSTGELFF
V: TRBV9; size: once; J: TRBJ2-3; D: TRBD1; DNA: TGTGCCAGCAGCACAGGACAGGGTAGTACAGATACGCAGTATTTT; CDR3: CASSTGQGSTDTQYF
V: TRBV4-1; size: NA; J: TRBJ1-5; D: NA; DNA: TGCGCCAGCAATCAGGGACATAGCAATCAGCCCCAGCATTTT; CDR3: CASNQGHSNQPQHF
V: TRBV2; size: NA; J: TRBJ1-2; D: TRBD1; DNA: TGTGCCAGCAGAGACCGGGACAGGTTGTATGGCTACACCTTC; CDR3: CASRDRDRLYGYTF
V: TRBV19; size: once; J: TRBJ2-1; D: TRBD2; DNA: TGTGCCAGTAGTATCCGAAGCGGGGGGGCCGACAATGAGCAGTTCTTC; CDR3: CASSIRSGGADNEQFF
V: TRBV28; size: NA; J: TRBJ2-2; D: NA; DNA: TGTGCCAGCATTTGGGCCGCGGGCACCGGGGAGCTGTTTTTT; CDR3: CASIWAAGTGELFF
V: TRBV7-3; size: NA; J: TRBJ1-1; D: NA; DNA: TGTGCCAGCTCTCAGGTAGGGGACACTGAAGCTTTCTTT; CDR3: CASSQVGDTEAFF
V: TRBV11-2; size: NA; J: TRBJ1-2; D: TRBD1; DNA: TGTGCCAGCAGCCTGGACAGGGGGGGGTATGGCTACACCTTC; CDR3: CASSLDRGGYGYTF
V: TRBV7-6; size: NA; J: TRBJ1-2; D: NA; DNA: TGTGCCAGCAGCGACTGGAACAACTATGGCTACACCTTC; CDR3: CASSDWNNYGYTF
V: TRBV7-9; size: NA; J: TRBJ2-2; D: TRBD1; DNA: TGTGCCAGCAGCTTAGGGACAGGGAACACCGGGGAGCTGTTTTTT; CDR3: CASSLGTGNTGELFF
V: TRBV30; size: NA; J: TRBJ2-6; D: NA; DNA: TGTGCCTGGAGTGGGTCGGGGTCTGGGGCCAACGTCCTGACTTTC; CDR3: CAWSGSGSGANVLTF
V: TRBV6-1; size: NA; J: TRBJ1-5; D: NA; DNA: TGTGCCAGCATCAAGGAGGGTGGCAATCAGCCCCAGCATTTT; CDR3: CASIKEGGNQPQHF
V: TRBV6-1; size: NA; J: TRBJ2-7; D: NA; DNA: TGTGCCAGCAGTGAAAAAGGACAGAGTCCCTCGAGCAAGCCCTTC; CDR3: CASSEKGQSPSSKPF
V: TRBV5-6; size: NA; J: TRBJ1-1; D: TRBD1; DNA: TGTGCCAGCAGCGTGACAGGGTCGGTTGAAGCTTTCTTT; CDR3: CASSVTGSVEAFF
V: TRBV5-4; size: NA; J: TRBJ2-1; D: TRBD1; DNA: TGTGCCAGCAGCTTGGTTTGGGACAGGGACTACAATGAGCAGTTCTTC; CDR3: CASSLVWDRDYNEQFF
V: TRBV9; size: NA; J: TRBJ1-6; D: NA; DNA: TGTGCCAGCAGCGAGACAGGTAGTAATTCACCCCTCCACTTT; CDR3: CASSETGSNSPLHF
V: TRBV18; size: NA; J: TRBJ1-1; D: NA; DNA: TGTGCCAGTGCGTCGGGGATGAACACTGAAGCTTTCTTT; CDR3: CASASGMNTEAFF
V: TRBV7-3; size: NA; J: TRBJ2-7; D: NA; DNA: TGTGCCAGCAGCTTAAAGCCAGGCGAACTCTACGAGCAGTACTTC; CDR3: CASSLKPGELYEQYF
V: TRBV19; size: NA; J: TRBJ1-1; D: TRBD1; DNA: TGTGCCAGTACCCAAGTGACAGGGGGGATCACTGAAGCTTTCTTT; CDR3: CASTQVTGGITEAFF
V: TRBV5-4; size: NA; J: TRBJ2-1; D: NA; DNA: TGTGCCAGCAGCTTGGCTGTAGGGGCCCCCAATGAGCAGTTCTTC; CDR3: CASSLAVGAPNEQFF
V: TRBV2; size: once; J: TRBJ2-1; D: TRBD2; DNA: TGTGCCAGCAGACCCCGGGGGGGTAACAATGAGCAGTTCTTC; CDR3: CASRPRGGNNEQFF
V: TRBV5-6; size: NA; J: TRBJ2-7; D: NA; DNA: TGTGCCAGCAGCATAGCCGGGACTCCCTACGAGCAGTACTTC; CDR3: CASSIAGTPYEQYF
V: TRBV19; size: NA; J: TRBJ1-3; D: NA; DNA: TGTGCCAGTAGTGGCAGGGTGTCTGGAAACACCATATATTTT; CDR3: CASSGRVSGNTIYF
V: TRBV6-5; size: NA; J: TRBJ2-7; D: NA; DNA: TGTGCCAGCAGGCCAGACACGTGGGCTTACTACGAGCAGTACTTC; CDR3: CASRPDTWAYYEQYF
V: TRBV28; size: NA; J: TRBJ1-4; D: NA; DNA: TGTGCCAGCAGACCGACAGCCTTTAGGGGCAAATTTGGTGAAAAACTGTTTTTT; CDR3: CASRPTAFRGKFGEKLFF
V: TRBV7-9; size: NA; J: TRBJ2-3; D: NA; DNA: TGTGCCAGCAGCTTACGGTCGACATCCACAGATACGCAGTATTTT; CDR3: CASSLRSTSTDTQYF
V: TRBV4-1; size: NA; J: TRBJ2-7; D: TRBD2; DNA: TGCGCCAGCAGCCAAGAGGAGGGCTACGGGGGGGGGTACGAGCAGTACTTC; CDR3: CASSQEEGYGGGYEQYF